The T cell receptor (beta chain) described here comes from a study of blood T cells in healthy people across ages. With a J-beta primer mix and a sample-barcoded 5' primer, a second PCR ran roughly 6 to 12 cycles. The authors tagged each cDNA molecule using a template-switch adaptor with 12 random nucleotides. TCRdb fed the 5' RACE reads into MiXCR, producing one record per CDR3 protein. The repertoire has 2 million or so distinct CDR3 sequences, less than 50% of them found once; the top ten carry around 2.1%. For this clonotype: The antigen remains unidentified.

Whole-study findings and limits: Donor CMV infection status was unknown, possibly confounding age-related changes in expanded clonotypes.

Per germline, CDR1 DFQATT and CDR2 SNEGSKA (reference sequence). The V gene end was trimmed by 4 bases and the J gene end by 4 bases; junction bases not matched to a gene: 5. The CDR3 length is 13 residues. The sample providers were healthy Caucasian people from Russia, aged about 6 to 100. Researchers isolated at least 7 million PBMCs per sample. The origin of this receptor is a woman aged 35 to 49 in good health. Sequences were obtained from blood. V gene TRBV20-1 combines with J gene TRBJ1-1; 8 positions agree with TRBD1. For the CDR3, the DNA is TGCAGTGCTACCGGGACAGGCGGCACTGAAGCTTTCTTT. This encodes CSATGTGGTEAFF.